This T cell receptor beta chain was identified in a study of cytomegalovirus exposure and HLA in healthy donors. V lost 2 bases and J 0 bases, leaving 16 bases between the germline ends. Looked up from germline, CDR1 is KGHSH and CDR2 is LQKENI. The CDR3 runs 18 residues. This clone was seen once. PCR primers comprised 60 Vbeta and 13 Jbeta primers. Method: immunoSEQ multiplex PCR; TCRdb's copy keeps in-frame clones and lacks some. The sample has under 150,000 clones, more than 60% seen once; the top ten hold about 1.7%. The rearrangement joins TRBV18 to TRBJ1-4; D unclear. The specimen was PBMCs. The receptor was isolated from a woman in her thirties or forties in good health and CMV-seronegative. The CDR3 region is CASSPFVSGKATNEKLFF. DNA for the CDR3: TGTGCCAGCTCACCATTCGTCTCGGGGAAAGCAACTAATGAAAAACTGTTTTTT. The whole variable domain, remainder taken from reference TRBV18 and TRBJ1-4, is NAGVMQNPRHLVRRRGQEARLRCSPMKGHSHVYWYRQLPEEGLKFMVYLQKENIIDESGMPKERFSAEFPKEGPSILRIQQVVRGDSAAYFCASSPFVSGKATNEKLFFGSGTQLSVL.